The 17 T cell receptor beta chains presented below share a single source sample, sequenced in a study of spatial heterogeneity in lung cancer. The antigens of these receptors remain unknown. Study results and caveats: Tumor mutation counts were tracked by expanded intratumoral alpha and beta TCR counts.

Time point denoted: sample taken at primary tumor resection. Using its own MiXCR run on the 5' RACE reads, TCRdb lists one record per CDR3 protein. The data show around 100,000 distinct CDR3 sequences, around 4.8% seen once. The source was lung tumor tissue, collected at surgery. The receptor set was obtained from a male donor with early-stage non-small cell lung cancer.

This clonotype was observed many times. This chain links TRBV4-1 with TRBJ2-7; the D is unclear. This CDR3 spans 14 amino acids. The V and J ends lost 3 bases and 2 bases respectively, with 11 bases between them. Germline V CDR1 and CDR2: MGHRA, YSYEKL. The CDR3, as DNA: TGCGCCAGCAGCCAGGCCGGAGATACCTACGAGCAGTACTTC. Protein: CASSQAGDTYEQYF.

This clonotype was observed at least ten times. V and J are TRBV28 and TRBJ1-4; no firm D call. Germline CDR1 MDHEN, CDR2 SYDVKM. Trimming took 7 bases from V and 6 from J, leaving 15 bases between them. CDR3 size: 14 residues. DNA of the CDR3: TGTGCCAGCAAAGGAGGGAGAAGGGATGAAAAACTGTTTTTT. Amino acids: CASKGGRRDEKLFF.

This clonotype was observed a few times. The chain links TRBV30 to TRBJ2-1, with D uncertain. The germline V gene has CDR1 GTSNPN and CDR2 SVGIG (reference sequence). V was shortened by 1 base and J by 0 bases, with 7 bases between the two germline ends. The CDR3 length is 14 residues. CDR3 residues: CAWSGGSSYNEQFF. The CDR3 DNA is TGTGCCTGGAGTGGGGGTAGCTCCTACAATGAGCAGTTCTTC. Filled out from reference TRBV30 and TRBJ2-1, the complete variable domain reads SQTIHQWPATLVQPVGSPLSLECTVEGTSNPNLYWYRQAAGRGLQLLFYSVGIGQISSEVPQNLSASRPQDRQFILSSKKLLLSDSGFYLCAWSGGSSYNEQFFGPGTRLTVL.

This clonotype was counted many times. The gene calls are TRBV28 and TRBJ1-4; D ambiguous. Germline loops: CDR1 MDHEN, CDR2 SYDVKM. Deletions cut 3 bases from V and 7 bases from J, with 12 bases between. This CDR3 has 14 amino acids. The CDR3 is CASSFGRVGEKLFF. DNA for the CDR3: TGTGCCAGCAGTTTCGGTCGGGTGGGTGAAAAACTGTTTTTT.

This clonotype was counted at least ten times. The chain combines TRBV20-1 with TRBJ1-1; a weak D match, TRBD1 (6 bases). The ends were cut back, 5 bases at V and 1 base at J, with 8 bases in the middle. The germline V gene has CDR1 DFQATT and CDR2 SNEGSKA (reference sequence). This CDR3 has 12 residues. DNA for the CDR3: TGCAGTGCTGGGGGCCGGAACACTGAAGCTTTCTTT. Translated: CSAGGRNTEAFF.

This clonotype was detected many times. The genes are TRBV6-5 and TRBJ2-7, with 7 nucleotides matching TRBD2. This CDR3 spans 16 amino acids. The germline gives CDR1 MNHEY, CDR2 SVGAGI. The J segment lost 4 bases and the V segment lost 5 bases, leaving 14 bases of the junction unmatched. CDR3 in DNA: TGTGCCAGCAGTAGAAGCGGGATAGGGGTTTTTTACGAGCAGTACTTC. Protein product: CASSRSGIGVFYEQYF.

The rearrangement joins TRBV20-1 to TRBJ2-3, with TRBD2 as a possible D gene (6 bases). CDR3 length: 20 amino acids. V was pared by 1 base and J by 3 bases, with 29 bases between. The V gene's germline CDR1 is DFQATT and CDR2 SNEGSKA (reference sequence). The CDR3 bases are TGCAGTGCTAGAGTGGATTTGTGGCCTTCTTCCGGCGGGAAGACAGATACGCAGTATTTT. This translates into CSARVDLWPSSGGKTDTQYF.

This clonotype occurred many times. This rearrangement joins TRBV27 to TRBJ2-1, with 12 bases identical to TRBD1. The J segment lost 8 bases and the V segment lost 5 bases, leaving 4 bases of the junction unmatched. Germline loops: CDR1 MNHEY, CDR2 SMNVEV (reference sequence). The CDR3 length is 14 residues. The CDR3 reads CASSRDRGLHEQFF. CDR3 in DNA: TGTGCCAGCAGTCGGGACAGGGGGCTCCATGAGCAGTTCTTC.

This clonotype was detected many times. The chain employs TRBV5-1 and TRBJ2-5; 10 bases are a match to TRBD1. From germline, CDR1 is SGHRS and CDR2 YFSETQ. The junction had 5 bases not matched to a gene; V was cut back by 4 bases and J by 5 bases. The CDR3 runs 14 residues. This CDR3 is CASSRQGAEETQYF. The CDR3 DNA follows: TGCGCCAGCAGCAGACAGGGGGCGGAGGAGACCCAGTACTTC.

This clonotype was recorded many times. The V call is TRBV20-1, the J call TRBJ2-7; 7 bases are a match to TRBD2. With V trimmed by 0 bases and J by 2 bases, 7 bases remained unmatched. Germline CDR1 DFQATT, CDR2 SNEGSKA (reference sequence). The CDR3 is 15 amino acids. The chain's CDR3 is CSARDLSGRPYEQYF. The CDR3 region has the DNA TGCAGTGCTAGAGATCTCTCCGGGAGGCCCTACGAGCAGTACTTC.

The chain carries TRBV6-1 and TRBJ2-6; D remains unclear. Germline values: CDR1 MNHNS, CDR2 SASEGT. This CDR3 comprises 13 residues. Trimming cost V 5 bases and J 4 bases, with 6 bases left between them. In nucleotides, the CDR3 is TGTGCCAGCAGTTTTACCGGGGCCAACGTCCTGACTTTC. Translation: CASSFTGANVLTF.

A remark on this clonotype: A clone one base away is much larger, so this may be a read error. The V gene is TRBV5-6, the J gene TRBJ2-3; the D gene could be TRBD1 or TRBD2 (5 bases each). V lost 9 bases and J 2 bases, leaving 19 bases between the germline ends. CDR1 and CDR2 (germline): SGHDT, YYEEEE. The CDR3 contains 15 residues. The CDR3 sequence: CANEVGPFDTDTQYF. CDR3 DNA: TGTGCCAACGAGGTGGGACCTTTTGACACAGATACGCAGTATTTT.

This sequence joins TRBV12-3 or TRBV12-4 and TRBJ2-2; D ambiguous. V was clipped by 10 bases and J by 2 bases, with 11 bases between them. This CDR3 comprises 13 residues. The CDR3 nucleotides are TGTGCCATCAGGTCTGAAAACACCGGGGAGCTGTTTTTT. This translates into CAIRSENTGELFF.

This clonotype was observed at least ten times. This chain links TRBV5-5 with TRBJ2-7, with D tentatively TRBD1 or TRBD2 (5 bases each). V was pared by 0 bases and J by 2 bases, with 18 bases between. This CDR3 has 17 amino acids. The V gene's germline CDR1 is SGHKS and CDR2 YYEKEE (reference sequence). In nucleotides, the CDR3 is TGTGCCAGCAGCTTGGAGTCCGGGGCAGGGATCCCCTACGAGCAGTACTTC. This sequence encodes CASSLESGAGIPYEQYF. The whole variable domain, remainder taken from reference TRBV5-5 and TRBJ2-7, is DAGVTQSPTHLIKTRGQQVTLRCSPISGHKSVSWYQQVLGQGPQFIFQYYEKEERGRGNFPDRFSARQFPNYSSELNVNALLLGDSALYLCASSLESGAGIPYEQYFGPGTRLTVT.

This clonotype was detected ten times or more. V gene TRBV5-4 combines with J gene TRBJ2-3; D might be TRBD1 (6 bases). The length of the CDR3 is 16 residues. Germline loops: CDR1 SGHNT, CDR2 YYREEE (reference sequence). The V end was cut by 0 bases, the J end by 0 bases, with 11 bases between. The chain's CDR3 is CASSLAGVTSTDTQYF. CDR3 sequence (DNA): TGTGCCAGCAGCTTGGCAGGGGTTACTAGCACAGATACGCAGTATTTT. Looking up the rest from reference TRBV5-4 and TRBJ2-3 gives the full variable domain: ETGVTQSPTHLIKTRGQQVTLRCSSQSGHNTVSWYQQALGQGPQFIFQYYREEENGRGNFPPRFSGLQFPNYSSELNVNALELDDSALYLCASSLAGVTSTDTQYFGPGTRLTVL.

This clonotype came up many times. This sequence joins TRBV5-4 and TRBJ2-7, with a weak D call TRBD1 (5 bases). From germline, CDR1 is SGHNT and CDR2 YYREEE (reference sequence). The CDR3 sequence is 13 residues long. V lost 4 bases and J lost 1, with 9 bases in between. The CDR3 loop is CASSAYRSYEQYF. The CDR3 region has the DNA TGTGCCAGCAGCGCTTACAGGTCCTACGAGCAGTACTTC.

This chain uses TRBV10-2 with TRBJ1-5; D unclear. The CDR3 has 12 residues. The V end was cut by 0 bases, the J end by 11 bases, with 8 bases between. In germline, CDR1 is WSHSY, CDR2 SAAADI. The CDR3 reads CASSESPVSQHF. The CDR3 coding sequence is TGCGCCAGCAGTGAGTCCCCGGTTTCCCAGCATTTT.